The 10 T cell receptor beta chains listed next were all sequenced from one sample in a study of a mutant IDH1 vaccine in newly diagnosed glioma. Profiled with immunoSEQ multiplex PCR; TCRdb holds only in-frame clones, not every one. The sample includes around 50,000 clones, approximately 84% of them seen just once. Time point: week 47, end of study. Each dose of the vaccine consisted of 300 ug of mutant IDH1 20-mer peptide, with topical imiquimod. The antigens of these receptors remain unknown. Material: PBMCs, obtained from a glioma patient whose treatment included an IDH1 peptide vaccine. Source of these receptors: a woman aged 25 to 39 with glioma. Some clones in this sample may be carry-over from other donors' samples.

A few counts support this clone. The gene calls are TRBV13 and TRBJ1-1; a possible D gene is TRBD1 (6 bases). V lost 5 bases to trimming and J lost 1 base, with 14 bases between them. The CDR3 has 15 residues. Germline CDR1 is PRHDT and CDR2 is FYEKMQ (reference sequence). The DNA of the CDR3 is TGTGCCAGCAGCCCTTGGGTAGGGGGGAACACTGAAGCTTTCTTT. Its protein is CASSPWVGGNTEAFF.

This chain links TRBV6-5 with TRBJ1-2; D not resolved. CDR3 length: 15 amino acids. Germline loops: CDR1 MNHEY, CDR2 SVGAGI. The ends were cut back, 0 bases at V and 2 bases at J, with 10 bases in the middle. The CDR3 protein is CASSYSFGRNYGYTF. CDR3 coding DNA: TGTGCCAGCAGTTACTCGTTCGGCAGAAACTATGGCTACACCTTC.

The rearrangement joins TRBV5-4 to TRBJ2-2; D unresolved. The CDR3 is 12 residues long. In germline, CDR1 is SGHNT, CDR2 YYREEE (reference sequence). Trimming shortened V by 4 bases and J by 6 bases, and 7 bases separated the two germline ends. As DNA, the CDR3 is TGTGCCAGCAGCCCACTGGCCGGGGAGCTGTTTTTT. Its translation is CASSPLAGELFF.

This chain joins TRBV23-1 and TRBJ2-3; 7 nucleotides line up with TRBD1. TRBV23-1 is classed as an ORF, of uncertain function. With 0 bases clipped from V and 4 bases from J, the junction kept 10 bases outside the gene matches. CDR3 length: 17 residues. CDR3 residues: CASSQSVVTGAPDTQYF. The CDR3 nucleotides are TGCGCCAGCAGTCAATCGGTGGTTACAGGGGCCCCAGATACGCAGTATTTT.

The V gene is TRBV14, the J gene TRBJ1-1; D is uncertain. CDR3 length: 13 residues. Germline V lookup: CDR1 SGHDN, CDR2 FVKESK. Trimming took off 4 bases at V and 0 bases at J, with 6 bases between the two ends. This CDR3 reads CASSRDMNTEAFF. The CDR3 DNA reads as TGTGCCAGCAGCCGCGACATGAACACTGAAGCTTTCTTT.

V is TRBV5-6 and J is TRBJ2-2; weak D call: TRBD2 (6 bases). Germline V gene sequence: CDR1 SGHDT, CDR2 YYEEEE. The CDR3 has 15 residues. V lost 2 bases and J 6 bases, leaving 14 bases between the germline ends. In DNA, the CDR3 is TGTGCCAGCAGCTTTAGGAGGACGGGGGCCGGGGAGCTGTTTTTT. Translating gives CASSFRRTGAGELFF. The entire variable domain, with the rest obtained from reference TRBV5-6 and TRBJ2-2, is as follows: DAGVTQSPTHLIKTRGQQVTLRCSPKSGHDTVSWYQQALGQGPQFIFQYYEEEERQRGNFPDRFSGHQFPNYSSELNVNALLLGDSALYLCASSFRRTGAGELFFGEGSRLTVL.

CDR3 bases: TGTGCCAGCAGCCCGTTTGCGGACAGGGGGACCTACAATGAGCAGTTCTTC. As protein: CASSPFADRGTYNEQFF. The rearrangement uses TRBV7-3 and TRBJ2-1; 10 bases align to TRBD1. V dropped 5 bases and J dropped 2; count of bases not matched to a gene: 9. Germline V lookup: CDR1 SGHTA, CDR2 FQGTGA. The CDR3 loop spans 17 amino acids.

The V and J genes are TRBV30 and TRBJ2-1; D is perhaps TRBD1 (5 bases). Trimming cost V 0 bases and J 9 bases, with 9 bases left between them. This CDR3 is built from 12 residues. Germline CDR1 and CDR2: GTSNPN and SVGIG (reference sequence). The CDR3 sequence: CAWSVQTAEQFF. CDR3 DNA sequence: TGTGCCTGGAGTGTCCAGACAGCTGAGCAGTTCTTC.

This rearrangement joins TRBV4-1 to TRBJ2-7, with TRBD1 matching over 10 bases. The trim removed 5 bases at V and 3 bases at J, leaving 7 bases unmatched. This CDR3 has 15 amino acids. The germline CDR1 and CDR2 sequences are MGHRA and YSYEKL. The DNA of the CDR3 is TGCGCCAGCAGCGAGTTCGGGACAGGGGTCTACGAGCAGTACTTC. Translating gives CASSEFGTGVYEQYF.

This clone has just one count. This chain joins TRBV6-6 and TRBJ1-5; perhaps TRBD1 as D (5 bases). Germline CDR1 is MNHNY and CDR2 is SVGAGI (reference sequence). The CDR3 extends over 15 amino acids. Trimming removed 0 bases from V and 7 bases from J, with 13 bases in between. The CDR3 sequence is CASSYSIQGRQPQHF. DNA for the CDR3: TGTGCCAGCAGTTACTCAATCCAGGGAAGGCAGCCCCAGCATTTT.